This TCR beta chain was obtained from a study of shared clonotypes between healthy human individuals. The method was immunoSEQ multiplex PCR; TCRdb's version includes in-frame clones alone and lacks a portion of them. This table holds about 2.3 million clones, under 95% found once. Germline V gene lookup returns CDR1 SNHLY and CDR2 FYNNEI. CDR3 length: 13 residues. V lost 5 bases to trimming and J lost 9 bases, with 14 bases between them. This chain connects TRBV2 to TRBJ2-1, with D possibly TRBD2 on 5 matching bases. This TCR was sampled from a man aged 18 to 29 in good health. Some clones in this sample may be carry-over from other donors' samples. Sequenced material: naive CD4+ T cells from PBMCs. As to subset: CD45RA+ positively selected. Written as DNA, the CDR3 is TGTGCCAGCAGTCTTACTAGGCAGAGTGAGCAGTTCTTC. As protein: CASSLTRQSEQFF.